This T cell receptor beta chain was captured in a study of cytomegalovirus exposure and HLA in healthy donors. There are 15 residues in the CDR3. Germline V lookup: CDR1 SGHRS, CDR2 YFSETQ. Notes on the study in general: Likely technical artifact: a cluster of highly shared sequence variants.

The PCR used 60 Vbeta and 13 Jbeta primers. Clones were read by immunoSEQ multiplex PCR, and TCRdb kept only the in-frame ones, dropping some. The table records 150,000 to 200,000 clones, over 80% of them present only once. Regarding this clone: The antigen is not known.

The V gene is TRBV5-1, the J gene TRBJ2-5; 9 nucleotides line up with TRBD1. The J call may not be correct, given that the DNA end is closer to TRBJ2-7. The sequenced sample was PBMCs. The receptor was isolated from a woman younger than 35 in good health and CMV-seronegative. CDR3 protein: CASSWGTGSVHEQYF. The CDR3 DNA follows: TGCGCCAGCAGCTGGGGGACAGGGAGTGTCCACGAGCAGTACTTC.